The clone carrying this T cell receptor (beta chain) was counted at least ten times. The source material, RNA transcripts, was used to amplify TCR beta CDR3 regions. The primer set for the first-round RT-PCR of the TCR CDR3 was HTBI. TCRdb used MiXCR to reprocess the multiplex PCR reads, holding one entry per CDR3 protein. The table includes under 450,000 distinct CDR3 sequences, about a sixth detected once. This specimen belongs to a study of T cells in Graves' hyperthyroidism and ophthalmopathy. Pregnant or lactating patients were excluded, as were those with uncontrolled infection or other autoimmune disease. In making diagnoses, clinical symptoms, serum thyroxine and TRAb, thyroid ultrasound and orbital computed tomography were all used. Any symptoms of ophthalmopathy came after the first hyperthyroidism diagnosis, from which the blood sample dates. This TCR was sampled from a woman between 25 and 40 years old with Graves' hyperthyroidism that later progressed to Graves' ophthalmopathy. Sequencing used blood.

The DNA of the CDR3 is TGTGCCAGCAGCCAAGGATGGGTTTTAGAGCAGTTCTTC. Amino acids: CASSQGWVLEQFF. The rearrangement uses TRBV3-1 and TRBJ2-1; D remains ambiguous. V lost 1 base and J 10 bases, leaving 11 bases between the germline ends. This CDR3 is 13 amino acids long. CDR1 and CDR2 from the germline V gene are LGHDT and YNNKEL (reference sequence).